These 18 T cell receptor beta chains came from one sample sequenced in a study of cytomegalovirus exposure and HLA in healthy donors. This PCR relied on a set of 60 Vbeta primers and 13 Jbeta primers. Sequenced by immunoSEQ multiplex PCR; TCRdb stores in-frame clones only, minus some. The sample includes about 160,000 clones, around four fifths of them seen just once. Sequencing was performed on PBMCs. Every receptor here comes from a man aged 45 to 65 in good health and CMV-seropositive.

This chain joins TRBV6-6 and TRBJ2-7; 10 bases are a match to TRBD2. The germline CDR1 and CDR2 sequences are MNHNY and SVGAGI (reference sequence). The trim removed 6 bases at V and 2 bases at J, leaving 4 bases unmatched. There are 14 residues in the CDR3. Here the CDR3 reads CASSQGLAAYEQYF. CDR3 nucleotides: TGTGCCAGCAGCCAAGGACTAGCGGCCTACGAGCAGTACTTC.

A single count supports this clone. V is TRBV7-8 and J is TRBJ2-6; the D is unclear. The ends were cut back, 2 bases at V and 0 bases at J, with 14 bases in the middle. CDR3 size: 18 residues. Germline lookup yields CDR1 SGHVS and CDR2 FQNEAQ. CDR3 bases: TGTGCCAGCAGCTTATTCGCAGAACCTTCCTCTGGGGCCAACGTCCTGACTTTC. As protein: CASSLFAEPSSGANVLTF.

The genes are TRBV28 and TRBJ1-1, with D possibly being TRBD1 (5 bases). Trimming stripped 6 bases from V and 4 bases from J, with 15 bases between. Germline values: CDR1 MDHEN, CDR2 SYDVKM. The CDR3 contains 14 residues. The CDR3 DNA sequence: TGTGCCAGCAGCCAGACGCAGGGCGGCACTGAAGCTTTCTTT. It translates to CASSQTQGGTEAFF.

The chain is built from TRBV4-1 and TRBJ2-3; 8 bases fit TRBD2. The CDR3 runs 16 residues. Unmatched junction bases numbered 7, after V lost 0 bases and J lost 5 bases. CDR1 is MGHRA, CDR2 YSYEKL, per germline. CDR3 bases: TGCGCCAGCAGCCAAGATTGGCGGGGGGCCGTAGATACGCAGTATTTT. The encoded protein is CASSQDWRGAVDTQYF.

The V gene is TRBV10-3, the J gene TRBJ1-2; 9 bases fit TRBD1. Germline loops: CDR1 ENHRY, CDR2 SYGVKD. CDR3 length: 15 amino acids. The V segment lost 4 bases and the J segment 8 bases; nucleotides outside the gene matches: 11. The CDR3 here is CAISGPGQGGRGYTF. The CDR3 DNA reads TGTGCCATCAGTGGCCCGGGACAGGGAGGACGCGGCTACACCTTC.

The genes are TRBV7-9 and TRBJ2-7, with 8 bases aligning to TRBD1. V was clipped by 3 bases and J by 7 bases; unmatched bases: 5. CDR1 is SEHNR, CDR2 FQNEAQ, per germline (reference sequence). The CDR3 length is 13 residues. The CDR3 DNA reads as TGTGCCAGCAGCTTGCAGGGGGCGGGGGAGCAGTACTTC. It encodes CASSLQGAGEQYF.

This chain connects TRBV2 to TRBJ2-7; 11 nucleotides agree with TRBD1. Germline lookup yields CDR1 SNHLY and CDR2 FYNNEI. Trimming removed 7 bases from V and 5 bases from J; junction bases left unmatched: 7. The CDR3 covers 14 residues. Here the CDR3 DNA reads TGTGCCAGCACTAGAAGGACAGGGGGCGACGAGCAGTACTTC. Amino acid sequence: CASTRRTGGDEQYF.

The V and J genes are TRBV21-1 and TRBJ2-1; the listed D gene, TRBD1, was not tested against the DNA. TRBV21-1 is noted as a pseudogene. The CDR3 is made up of 15 amino acids. The CDR3: CASSKQGARADEQFF. In DNA, the CDR3 is TGTGCCAGCAGCAAACAGGGGGCGAGGGCAGATGAGCAGTTCTTC.

This chain links TRBV9 with TRBJ1-2; D remains unclear. Germline CDR1 SGDLS, CDR2 YYNGEE. V shed 4 bases and J shed 8 bases, with 18 bases lying between them. The CDR3 has 14 residues. The CDR3 sequence: CASSRAGSPQGYTF. CDR3 sequence (DNA): TGTGCCAGCAGCCGGGCGGGCTCTCCTCAAGGCTACACCTTC.

This chain uses TRBV28 with TRBJ1-2; 7 bases agree with TRBD1. This CDR3 is built from 14 residues. V shed 8 bases and J 1 base; nucleotides not matched to a gene: 7. Germline V CDR1 and CDR2: MDHEN, SYDVKM. CDR3 amino acids: CASYEAGGNYGYTF. The CDR3 bases are TGTGCCAGCTATGAAGCAGGGGGTAACTATGGCTACACCTTC.

This chain links TRBV28 with TRBJ1-4, with TRBD1 identical over 7 bases. V was pared by 6 bases and J by 8 bases, with 12 bases of the junction left unmatched. CDR3 length: 15 residues. CDR1 is MDHEN, CDR2 SYDVKM, per germline. The CDR3, as DNA: TGTGCCAGCAGCCCCTCTCAGGGGGGCGACGAAAAACTGTTTTTT. Its protein product is CASSPSQGGDEKLFF.

This CDR3 reads CASSLDQGSNQPQHF. Written as DNA, the CDR3 is TGTGCCAGCAGCTTAGATCAGGGTAGCAATCAGCCCCAGCATTTT. The chain is built from TRBV11-2 and TRBJ1-5; perhaps TRBD1 as D (5 bases). Trimming left V 0 bases short and J 0 bases short, with 6 bases between. CDR3 length equals 15 residues. CDR1 and CDR2 from the germline V gene are SGHAT and FQNNGV. The whole variable domain, filled in from reference TRBV11-2 and TRBJ1-5, reads EAGVAQSPRYKIIEKRQSVAFWCNPISGHATLYWYQQILGQGPKLLIQFQNNGVVDDSQLPKDRFSAERLKGVDSTLKIQPAKLEDSAVYLCASSLDQGSNQPQHFGDGTRLSIL.

The V gene is TRBV10-3, the J gene TRBJ1-1; D unclear. Trimming cost V 6 bases and J 1 base, with 12 bases left between them. The germline V gene encodes CDR1 ENHRY and CDR2 SYGVKD. The CDR3 has 14 residues. Here the CDR3 DNA reads TGTGCCATCAGCAACGTAGAGGGGAACACTGAAGCTTTCTTT. Translation gives CAISNVEGNTEAFF.

The genes are TRBV18 and TRBJ2-2; 7 nucleotides agree with TRBD2. The CDR3 has 15 residues. Germline trimming cut 1 base from V and 8 bases from J; bases unmatched to any gene: 7. Germline assignment: CDR1 KGHSH and CDR2 LQKENI. CDR3 sequence reads: CASSPREGLKGELFF. In nucleotides, the CDR3 is TGTGCCAGCTCACCACGGGAGGGCCTGAAAGGGGAGCTGTTTTTT.

The chain has TRBV5-6 and TRBJ2-5; no definite D call. The J call may be faulty, since TRBJ2-7 better matches the DNA end. Germline V gene sequence: CDR1 SGHDT, CDR2 YYEEEE. This CDR3 has 12 amino acids. The CDR3: CASSQSRYEQYF. The DNA for the CDR3 is TGTGCCAGCAGCCAATCCAGGTACGAGCAGTACTTC.

The chain uses TRBV18 and TRBJ1-5; 8 bases map to TRBD1. Germline V gives CDR1 KGHSH, CDR2 LQKENI. The CDR3 covers 14 residues. After removal of 3 bases from V and 4 bases from J, the junction contained 2 bases not matched to a gene. CDR3 amino acids: CASSPGQENQPQHF. The CDR3 DNA reads as TGTGCCAGCTCACCGGGACAGGAGAATCAGCCCCAGCATTTT.

The chain links TRBV4-3 to TRBJ1-2; D not resolved. This CDR3 contains 17 residues. Trimming left V 0 bases short and J 4 bases short, with 18 bases between. Per the germline V gene, CDR1 is LGHNA and CDR2 is YSLEER. CDR3 DNA: TGCGCCAGCAGCCAAGATCTACCAGCGGACCTACTCTATGGCTACACCTTC. Translating it yields CASSQDLPADLLYGYTF.

V is TRBV30 and J is TRBJ2-7; the D gene is possibly TRBD1 (6 bases). The CDR3 sequence is 15 residues long. Trimming stripped 0 bases from V and 5 bases from J, with 17 bases between. Germline V gene data show CDR1 as GTSNPN and CDR2 as SVGIG (reference sequence). The CDR3 DNA reads TGTGCCTGGAGTGTAGGAGGCAGGGGTTTCGACGAGCAGTACTTC. Translated, it gives CAWSVGGRGFDEQYF.